These T cell receptor beta chains were read from a single sample in a study of T cells after yellow fever vaccination. Using its own MiXCR run on the 5' RACE reads, TCRdb lists one record per CDR3 protein. The table includes approximately 240,000 distinct CDR3 sequences, about 3.9% detected once. Source: PBMCs, taken 15 days after the yellow fever booster vaccination. The receptors derive from a young man who received the YFV17D yellow fever vaccine. Both conserved end residues are part of each CDR3. The D gene is left open where the match is weak. Size is omitted from some rows. Given values are once, few, many or a class for expanded clones.

size: -; V: TRBV9; D: -; J: TRBJ1-2; CDR3: CASSVGRGENYGYTF; DNA: TGTGCCAGCAGCGTAGGCAGGGGAGAGAACTATGGCTACACCTTC
size: few; V: TRBV19; D: TRBD1; J: TRBJ1-1; CDR3: CACGDRRNTEAFF; DNA: TGTGCCTGTGGGGACAGGAGGAACACTGAAGCTTTCTTT
size: many; V: TRBV5-1; D: TRBD1; J: TRBJ1-1; CDR3: CASSLAFQGDTEAFF; DNA: TGCGCCAGCAGCTTGGCTTTTCAGGGGGACACTGAAGCTTTCTTT
size: -; V: TRBV12-3/TRBV12-4; D: TRBD1; J: TRBJ2-2; CDR3: CASSWDSSTGELFF; DNA: TGTGCCAGCAGTTGGGACAGCTCCACCGGGGAGCTGTTTTTT
size: many; V: TRBV29-1; D: -; J: TRBJ1-2; CDR3: CRVGEGNYGYTF; DNA: TGCAGAGTCGGGGAGGGTAACTATGGCTACACCTTC
size: many; V: TRBV7-2; D: -; J: TRBJ2-3; CDR3: CASSLWGARGPDTQYF; DNA: TGTGCCAGCAGCTTATGGGGGGCTCGGGGTCCAGATACGCAGTATTTT
size: many; V: TRBV9; D: -; J: TRBJ2-1; CDR3: CASSAGAQPVNEQFF; DNA: TGTGCCAGCAGCGCTGGGGCACAACCGGTCAATGAGCAGTTCTTC
size: many; V: TRBV5-6; D: -; J: TRBJ1-1; CDR3: CASSLDHGTEAFF; DNA: TGTGCCAGCAGCTTGGATCATGGGACTGAAGCTTTCTTT
size: -; V: TRBV28; D: TRBD1; J: TRBJ2-1; CDR3: CASMRSGGHEQFF; DNA: TGTGCCAGCATGAGGTCAGGGGGCCATGAGCAGTTCTTC
size: many; V: TRBV7-2; D: TRBD1; J: TRBJ1-4; CDR3: CASSRTGGEKLFF; DNA: TGTGCCAGCAGCCGTACAGGGGGCGAAAAACTGTTTTTT
size: many; V: TRBV5-1; D: TRBD1; J: TRBJ2-7; CDR3: CASSGGQPSYEQYF; DNA: TGCGCCAGCAGCGGGGGACAGCCCTCCTACGAGCAGTACTTC
size: many; V: TRBV3-1; D: -; J: TRBJ1-1; CDR3: CASSRPGQNTEAFF; DNA: TGTGCCAGCAGCCGCCCGGGACAGAACACTGAAGCTTTCTTT
size: -; V: TRBV7-9; D: -; J: TRBJ2-2; CDR3: CASSFGSAGELFF; DNA: TGTGCCAGCAGCTTTGGAAGTGCCGGGGAGCTGTTTTTT
size: many; V: TRBV18; D: -; J: TRBJ2-7; CDR3: CASSPGSWEQYF; DNA: TGTGCCAGCTCACCCGGATCCTGGGAGCAGTACTTC
size: many; V: TRBV7-6; D: TRBD2; J: TRBJ2-1; CDR3: CASSLVGGTYNEQFF; DNA: TGTGCCAGCAGCTTAGTGGGGGGGACCTACAATGAGCAGTTCTTC
size: many; V: TRBV29-1; D: TRBD2; J: TRBJ2-7; CDR3: CSVAGTSVYEQYF; DNA: TGCAGCGTGGCGGGGACTAGCGTCTACGAGCAGTACTTC
size: many; V: TRBV29-1; D: -; J: TRBJ2-4; CDR3: CSGGDHLAKNIQYF; DNA: TGCAGCGGTGGGGACCATTTAGCCAAAAACATTCAGTACTTC
size: many; V: TRBV12-3/TRBV12-4; D: -; J: TRBJ1-1; CDR3: CASSFFQGQTEAFF; DNA: TGTGCCAGCAGTTTTTTCCAGGGGCAGACTGAAGCTTTCTTT
size: many; V: TRBV20-1; D: -; J: TRBJ2-1; CDR3: CSAPPLPAGGYNEQFF; DNA: TGCAGTGCCCCGCCCCTGCCAGCGGGCGGTTACAATGAGCAGTTCTTC
size: few; V: TRBV29-1; D: -; J: TRBJ1-1; CDR3: CRVRPMNTEAFF; DNA: TGCAGAGTCCGACCCATGAACACTGAAGCTTTCTTT
size: many; V: TRBV20-1; D: -; J: TRBJ2-5; CDR3: CSAGGNQETQYF; DNA: TGCAGTGCTGGGGGTAACCAAGAGACCCAGTACTTC
size: many; V: TRBV7-2; D: -; J: TRBJ1-3; CDR3: CASREFRNTIYF; DNA: TGTGCCAGCAGAGAGTTTAGAAACACCATATATTTT
size: many; V: TRBV18; D: -; J: TRBJ2-1; CDR3: CASSREGDEQFF; DNA: TGTGCCAGCTCAAGAGAGGGAGATGAGCAGTTCTTC
size: -; V: TRBV11-2; D: -; J: TRBJ2-2; CDR3: CASSGLRVRTGELFF; DNA: TGTGCCAGCAGCGGGCTGCGGGTTCGTACCGGGGAGCTGTTTTTT
size: many; V: TRBV23-1; D: -; J: TRBJ2-3; CDR3: CASSQSGGSTDTQYF; DNA: TGCGCCAGCAGTCAATCAGGGGGAAGCACAGATACGCAGTATTTT
size: many; V: TRBV5-1; D: -; J: TRBJ1-2; CDR3: CASRWGNYGYTF; DNA: TGCGCCAGCAGATGGGGGAACTATGGCTACACCTTC
size: many; V: TRBV12-3/TRBV12-4; D: -; J: TRBJ2-2; CDR3: CASSLWGDGELFF; DNA: TGTGCCAGCAGTTTATGGGGGGACGGGGAGCTGTTTTTT
size: few; V: TRBV5-4; D: -; J: TRBJ2-5; CDR3: CASPRPSNRETQYF; DNA: TGTGCCAGCCCCCGCCCCTCAAACAGGGAGACCCAGTACTTC
size: many; V: TRBV4-1; D: -; J: TRBJ1-1; CDR3: CASSHLRAGGLKNTEAFF; DNA: TGCGCCAGCAGCCACCTGCGGGCGGGGGGCCTAAAGAACACTGAAGCTTTCTTT
size: many; V: TRBV4-2; D: -; J: TRBJ2-7; CDR3: CASSQDFQRAAYEQYF; DNA: TGTGCCAGCAGCCAAGACTTCCAGCGGGCGGCCTACGAGCAGTACTTC
size: many; V: TRBV12-3/TRBV12-4; D: -; J: TRBJ1-3; CDR3: CASNAGLIGNTIYF; DNA: TGTGCCAGTAATGCGGGGCTAATTGGAAACACCATATATTTT